Shown below are 10 T cell receptor beta chains from a single sample sequenced in a study of T cell repertoires in cytomegalovirus infection. TCRdb redid the calling of the reads with MiXCR, one entry per CDR3 protein. Of around 450,000 distinct CDR3 sequences in the sample, roughly a third were seen once. Material: PBMCs. The receptor set was obtained from a human donor in good health (CMV status not recorded). Some clones in this sample may be carry-over from other donors' samples.

This rearrangement joins TRBV11-3 to TRBJ2-7, with 7 nucleotides matching TRBD1. The CDR3 has 13 amino acids. The ends lost 5 bases at V and 6 bases at J; junction bases unmatched: 7. Germline loops: CDR1 SGHNT, CDR2 YENEEA. The CDR3 DNA sequence: TGTGCCAGCAGCAAGGACAGGTTAAGCGAGCAGTACTTC. Translation: CASSKDRLSEQYF. The whole variable domain, remainder taken from reference TRBV11-3 and TRBJ2-7, is EAGVVQSPRYKIIEKKQPVAFWCNPISGHNTLYWYLQNLGQGPELLIRYENEEAVDDSQLPKDRFSAERLKGVDSTLKIQPAELGDSAVYLCASSKDRLSEQYFGPGTRLTVT.

Many counts were recorded for this clonotype. V usage is TRBV7-2 and J usage is TRBJ2-7, with 11 bases that match TRBD2. The CDR3 spans 15 residues. Trimming took 5 bases from V and 2 from J; bases not matched to a gene: 5. CDR1 is SGHTA and CDR2 is FQGNSA in the germline V gene. CDR3 amino acids: CASSPRSGGAYEQYF. The CDR3 DNA is TGTGCCAGCAGCCCTCGTAGCGGGGGGGCCTACGAGCAGTACTTC. Full variable domain (missing parts from reference TRBV7-2 and TRBJ2-7): GAGVSQSPSNKVTEKGKDVELRCDPISGHTALYWYRQSLGQGLEFLIYFQGNSAPDKSGLPSDRFSAERTGGSVSTLTIQRTQQEDSAVYLCASSPRSGGAYEQYFGPGTRLTVT.

This rearrangement joins TRBV18 to TRBJ1-1, with 8 positions matching TRBD1. Germline V gene data show CDR1 as KGHSH and CDR2 as LQKENI. The length of the CDR3 is 15 residues. Losses at the gene ends were 3 bases for V and 5 bases for J; bases not matched to a gene: 8. The CDR3 nucleotides are TGTGCCAGCTCACCCTCTCGGACAGGGAGGACTGAAGCTTTCTTT. Its translation is CASSPSRTGRTEAFF.

This clonotype was found many times. V gene TRBV7-2 combines with J gene TRBJ1-4; unclear D gene. Germline CDR1 SGHTA, CDR2 FQGNSA. The V and J ends lost 4 bases and 0 bases respectively, with 9 bases between them. The CDR3 spans 15 residues. In nucleotides, the CDR3 is TGTGCCAGCAGCTATGTCAGTGCAACTAATGAAAAACTGTTTTTT. It is translated as CASSYVSATNEKLFF.

This clonotype was counted a single time. This rearrangement joins TRBV7-9 to TRBJ2-7, with 9 nucleotides matching TRBD1. V dropped 4 bases and J dropped 5; count of bases not matched to a gene: 9. CDR1 SEHNR and CDR2 FQNEAQ come from the germline V gene (reference sequence). This CDR3 region has 15 residues. The CDR3 loop is CASSSPRTGVHEQYF. The DNA of the CDR3 is TGTGCCAGCAGCTCCCCCCGGACAGGGGTCCACGAGCAGTACTTC.

This clonotype was seen at least ten times. The chain joins TRBV7-2 to TRBJ2-4; D is possibly TRBD2 (6 bases). The CDR3 is made up of 15 amino acids. Germline CDR1 is SGHTA and CDR2 is FQGNSA. Trimming removed 1 base at V and 0 bases at J, with 7 bases between. The CDR3 DNA sequence: TGTGCCAGCAGCTTAGTGCGGGGAGCCAAAAACATTCAGTACTTC. The encoded protein is CASSLVRGAKNIQYF.

This clonotype occurred a few times. The chain carries TRBV3-1 and TRBJ2-7; no clear D. CDR1 LGHDT and CDR2 YNNKEL come from the germline V gene (reference sequence). The CDR3 runs 14 residues. The V end lost 0 bases, the J end lost 4 bases, and 10 bases lay between the germline ends. CDR3 DNA: TGTGCCAGCAGCCAAGACAGTCGTAGGTACGAGCAGTACTTC. The encoded protein is CASSQDSRRYEQYF.

This chain uses TRBV2 with TRBJ2-5; 7 bases map to TRBD1. The CDR3 covers 14 residues. With 3 bases clipped from V and 3 bases from J, the junction kept 4 bases outside the gene matches. CDR1 SNHLY and CDR2 FYNNEI come from the germline V gene. The CDR3 DNA sequence: TGTGCCAGCAGTGAGGGGACAGATGAAGAGACCCAGTACTTC. It encodes CASSEGTDEETQYF.

This clonotype has just a few counts. The chain uses TRBV28 and TRBJ2-5; weak D call: TRBD2 (5 bases). The CDR3 runs 13 residues. Germline V CDR1 and CDR2: MDHEN, SYDVKM. V gave up 7 bases and J gave up 5 bases, with 14 bases separating them. This chain's CDR3 is CASISTTGETQYF. The CDR3 DNA reads as TGTGCCAGCATCTCAACAACGGGGGAGACCCAGTACTTC.

This clonotype was counted only a few times. The rearrangement uses TRBV7-2 and TRBJ1-1; D not certain. Germline CDR1 reads SGHTA; CDR2 reads FQGNSA. The length of the CDR3 is 14 residues. V dropped 3 bases and J dropped 0 bases, with 8 bases sitting between them. CDR3 amino acids: CASSFPRLNTEAFF. CDR3 sequence (DNA): TGTGCCAGCAGCTTTCCCAGACTGAACACTGAAGCTTTCTTT.